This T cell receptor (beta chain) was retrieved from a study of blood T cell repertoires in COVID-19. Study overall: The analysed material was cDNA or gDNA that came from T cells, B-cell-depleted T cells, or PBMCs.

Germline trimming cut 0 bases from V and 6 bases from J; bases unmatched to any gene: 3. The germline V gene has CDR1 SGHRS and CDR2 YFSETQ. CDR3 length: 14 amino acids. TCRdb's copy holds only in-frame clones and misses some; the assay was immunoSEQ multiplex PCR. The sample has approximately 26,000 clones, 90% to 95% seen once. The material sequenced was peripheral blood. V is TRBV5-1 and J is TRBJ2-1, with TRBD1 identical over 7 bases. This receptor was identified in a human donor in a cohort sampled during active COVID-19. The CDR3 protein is CASSLETGPNEQFF. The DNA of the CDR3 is TGCGCCAGCAGCTTGGAGACAGGGCCCAATGAGCAGTTCTTC.